This paragraph covers one T cell receptor beta chain sequence. Its antigen is not identified. The record originates from a study of a mutant IDH1 vaccine in newly diagnosed glioma. Data came from immunoSEQ multiplex PCR; TCRdb stores just in-frame clones and leaves some out. The sample consists of 50,000 to 65,000 clones, 83% of them appearing once. Time point: week 47, end of study. Topical imiquimod accompanied each vaccine dose, which consisted of 300 ug of mutant IDH1 20-mer peptide. Germline V lookup: CDR1 SGHKS, CDR2 YYEKEE (reference sequence). V lost 3 bases, J lost 0 bases, and 4 bases stayed unmatched. The CDR3 loop spans 17 amino acids.

The chain employs TRBV5-5 and TRBJ1-5, with 12 nucleotides matching TRBD1. The specimen comprised PBMCs, sampled from a glioma patient whose treatment included an IDH1 peptide vaccine. The TCR originated in a woman between 45 and 65 years old with glioma. The CDR3 DNA sequence: TGTGCCAGCAGCTGGGGGACAGGGGGCAATAGCAATCAGCCCCAGCATTTT. Protein product: CASSWGTGGNSNQPQHF.